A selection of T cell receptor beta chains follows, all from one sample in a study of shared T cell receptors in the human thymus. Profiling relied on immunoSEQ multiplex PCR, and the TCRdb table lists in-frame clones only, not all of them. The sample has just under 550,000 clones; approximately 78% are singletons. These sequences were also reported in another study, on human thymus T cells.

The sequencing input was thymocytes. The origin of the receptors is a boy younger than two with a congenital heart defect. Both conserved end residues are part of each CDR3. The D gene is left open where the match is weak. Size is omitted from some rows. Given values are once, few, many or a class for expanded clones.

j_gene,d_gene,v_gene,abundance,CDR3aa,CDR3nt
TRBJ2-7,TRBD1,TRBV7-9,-,CASSPRDRGYEQYF,TGTGCCAGCAGCCCCAGGGACAGGGGGTACGAGCAGTACTTC
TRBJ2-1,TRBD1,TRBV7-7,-,CASSSDRDHEQFF,TGTGCTAGCAGTTCAGACAGGGACCATGAGCAGTTCTTC
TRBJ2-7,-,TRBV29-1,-,CSVLGQGGLEQYF,TGCAGCGTTTTGGGTCAGGGTGGTCTAGAGCAGTACTTC
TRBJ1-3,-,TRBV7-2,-,CASSSDSSSGNTIYF,TGTGCCAGCAGCTCAGACTCAAGCTCTGGAAACACCATATATTTT
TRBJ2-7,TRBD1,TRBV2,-,CASREDRLSSYEQYF,TGTGCCAGCAGGGAGGACAGGCTGAGCTCCTACGAGCAGTACTTC
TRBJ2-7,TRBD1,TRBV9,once,CASSLGQGPYEQYF,TGTGCCAGCAGCCTGGGACAGGGACCCTACGAGCAGTACTTC
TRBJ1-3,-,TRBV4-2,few,CASSQPWKGDHGNTIYF,TGTGCCAGCAGCCAACCCTGGAAGGGGGATCATGGAAACACCATATATTTT
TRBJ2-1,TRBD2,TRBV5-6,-,CASSLPGGGSVDTEQFF,TGTGCCAGCAGCCTCCCGGGGGGGGGTTCCGTCGACACTGAGCAGTTCTTC
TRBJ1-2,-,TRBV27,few,CASTPRAGEGGYTF,TGTGCCAGCACACCTAGGGCAGGGGAAGGAGGCTACACCTTC
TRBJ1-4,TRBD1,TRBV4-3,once,CASSRYRGLEKLFF,TGCGCCAGCAGCCGCTACAGGGGGCTGGAAAAACTGTTTTTT
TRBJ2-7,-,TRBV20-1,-,CSARPVYEQYF,TGCAGTGCTAGGCCGGTCTACGAGCAGTACTTC
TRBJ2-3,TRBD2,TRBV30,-,CAWSGLAGGGDTQYF,TGTGCCTGGAGTGGCCTAGCGGGAGGAGGCGATACGCAGTATTTT
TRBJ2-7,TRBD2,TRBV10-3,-,CATRLAVSYEQYF,TGTGCCACCCGACTAGCGGTCTCCTACGAGCAGTACTTC
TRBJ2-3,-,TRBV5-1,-,CASSSSGAQYF,TGCGCCAGCAGCTCCTCGGGGGCGCAGTATTTT